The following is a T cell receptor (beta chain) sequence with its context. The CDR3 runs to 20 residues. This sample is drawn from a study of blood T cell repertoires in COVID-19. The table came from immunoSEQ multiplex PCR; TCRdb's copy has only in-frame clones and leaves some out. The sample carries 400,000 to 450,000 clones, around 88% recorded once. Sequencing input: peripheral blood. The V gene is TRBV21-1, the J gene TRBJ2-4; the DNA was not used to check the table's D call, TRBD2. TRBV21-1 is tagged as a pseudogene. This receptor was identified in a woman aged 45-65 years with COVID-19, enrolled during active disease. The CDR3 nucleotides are TGTGCCAGCAGCAAAGTACTTCCGTCAGCGGGGGGGCCCAGGGAAAACATTCAGTACTTC. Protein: CASSKVLPSAGGPRENIQYF.